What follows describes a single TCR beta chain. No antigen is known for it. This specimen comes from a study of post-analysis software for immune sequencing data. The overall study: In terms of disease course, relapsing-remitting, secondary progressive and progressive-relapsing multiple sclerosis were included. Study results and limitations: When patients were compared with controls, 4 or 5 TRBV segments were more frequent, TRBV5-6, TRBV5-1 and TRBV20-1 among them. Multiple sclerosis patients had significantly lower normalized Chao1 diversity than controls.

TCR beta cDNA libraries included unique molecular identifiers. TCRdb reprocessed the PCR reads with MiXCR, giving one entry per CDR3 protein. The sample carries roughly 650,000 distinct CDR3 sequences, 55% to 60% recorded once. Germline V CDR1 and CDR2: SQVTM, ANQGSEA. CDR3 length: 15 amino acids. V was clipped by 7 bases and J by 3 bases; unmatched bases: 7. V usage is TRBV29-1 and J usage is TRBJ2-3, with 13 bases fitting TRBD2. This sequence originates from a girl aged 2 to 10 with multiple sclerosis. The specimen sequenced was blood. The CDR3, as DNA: TGCAGCGCCATTACTAGCGGGGGGGCAACAGATACGCAGTATTTT. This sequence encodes CSAITSGGATDTQYF.